This T cell receptor beta chain emerged from a study of glioma-infiltrating T cells (dated by TCRdb to about 2016). Notes on the research overall: Sequencing of TCR alpha- and beta-chain repertoires was performed on glioma tissue, on non-neoplastic brain tissue, and on matched peripheral blood mononuclear cells. To measure divergence between tissue and blood T-cell populations, each tissue-infiltrating repertoire was compared with the peripheral blood repertoire of the same patient. The paired cohort was made up of three low-grade glioma patients, 8 or 9 primary glioblastoma patients and three non-glioma patients who contributed non-neoplastic brain tissue. Points the paper makes about the study in general: Group comparisons rested on small numbers: three non-neoplastic, three low-grade glioma and 7 or 8 glioblastoma patients. VJ-independent divergence between tissue and blood was found to be below expectation in non-neoplastic patients but above expectation in all gliomas, particularly low-grade gliomas. Very few CDR3 sequences were found to be shared between tissue and blood, and this scarcity was attributed to high CDR3 diversity and limited sampling.

On this clonotype: Its antigen specificity is not known. An end of the junction differs from the germline gene, which may be a read error.

TCR alpha and beta CDR3 regions were amplified with the iRepertoire nested amplicon-rescue multiplex PCR (arm-PCR) platform from RNA. The input for one-step reverse transcription and amplification was roughly 85-400 ng of either tissue mRNA or PBMC total RNA. Following bead purification, Illumina adapters were added by a secondary multiplex PCR, and the libraries were gel-purified between 200 and 400 bp. The libraries contained internal 6-nucleotide barcodes that were used for demultiplexing. The libraries were sequenced on an Illumina MiSeq using 2x220 or 2x250 nucleotide paired-end reads. The authors' pipeline ran thus. Paired reads were merged using FLASH 1.2.11 and aligned with BWA-MEM to the GRCh37 human genome, and TRA and TRB reads were then extracted. For V and J assignment, an IMGT-derived reference of cassette sequences and CDR3 motifs that included pseudogenes was used. Reads were translated in three frames, and productive CDR3s were defined by a C…FGXG motif without stop codons. A clonotype was defined as a unique combination of a V-J cassette pair and a CDR3 amino acid sequence. Reads were filtered by Hamming distance, with the threshold set by the sequence error rate of each sample in mapped regions. Using fastp trimming at Q25 and MiXCR clonotype assembly, TCRdb reanalyzed the public sequencing data and kept in-frame beta chains. Each entry merges the rows of one CDR3 protein and shows their most common DNA and genes. These V and J calls originate from TCRdb's pipeline instead of the authors' own analysis. The sample data list around 180,000 distinct CDR3 sequences, and under 55% of these were observed just once. The biggest ten clones account for under 6.5% of the sample.

The CDR3 measures 17 amino acids from cysteine to phenylalanine. Only the CDR3 region is kept as DNA, spanning 51 bases read in frame from base 1. The germline V gene specifies MGHRA as CDR1 and YSYEKL as CDR2. This chain is built from TRBV4-1 and TRBJ2-7; there is no confident call for the D gene. The sequence was collected from a human donor with low-grade glioma or glioblastoma, undergoing nonglioma brain surgery, or in good health (not recorded which). The sequenced sample was glioma tissue, nonneoplastic brain tissue, or PBMCs (not recorded which). The CDR3 corresponds to CARSQVIESVSSYEQYF. The nucleotides read TGCGCCAGGAGCCAGGTTATTGAGTCGGTTAGCTCCTACGAGCAGTACTTC.